This TCR beta chain is from a study of T cells in Graves' hyperthyroidism and ophthalmopathy. Study in general: Peripheral blood draws took place at initial diagnosis, ahead of any treatment.

Patients aged 18 to 65 had newly diagnosed hyperthyroidism that had lasted under 2 months. This clonotype has at least ten counts. Authors of the study amplified TCR beta CDR3 regions from RNA transcripts. The HTBI set primed first-round TCR CDR3 RT-PCR. MiXCR, run by TCRdb on the multiplex PCR reads, gives a single entry per CDR3 protein. The profile shows fewer than 300,000 distinct CDR3 sequences, 25% to 30% of them singletons. Sequenced: blood. This TCR came from a man aged 40-55 years with Graves' hyperthyroidism that later progressed to Graves' ophthalmopathy.

DNA of the CDR3: TGTGCCAGCAGTTTTTCACAGGGGGTCTATGGCTACACCTTC. Its protein product is CASSFSQGVYGYTF. This rearrangement joins TRBV27 to TRBJ1-2; 8 bases map to TRBD1. V was pared by 3 bases and J by 4 bases, with 4 bases of the junction left unmatched. The germline gives CDR1 MNHEY, CDR2 SMNVEV (reference sequence). The CDR3 contains 14 residues.